The present TCR beta chain was sequenced within a study of blood T cells in healthy people across ages. Study results and caveats: Fewer expanded clones and more diversity marked long-lived versus aged donors.

With a J-beta primer mix and a sample-barcoded 5' primer, a second PCR ran about 7 to 12 cycles. TCRdb re-called the 5' RACE reads through MiXCR, storing one row per CDR3 protein. The data contain about 640,000 distinct CDR3 sequences, under 70% of them seen just once; the ten biggest clones take up roughly 34%. Ranging in age from roughly 6 to 95, the donors were healthy Caucasian individuals from Russia. With respect to this clonotype: Its antigen is still unknown.

The V gene's germline CDR1 is LGHNA and CDR2 YNFKEQ. V lost 0 bases and J lost 10, with 13 bases in between. This CDR3 is built from 15 residues. The receptor was derived from a man between 60 and 70 years old in good health. Sequenced sample: blood. The chain has TRBV4-2 and TRBJ1-6, with D possibly being TRBD1 (6 bases). The CDR3: CASSQDRTGWSPLHF. The CDR3 region has the DNA TGTGCCAGCAGCCAAGATCGCACAGGGTGGTCACCCCTCCACTTT.